Each of the 10 T cell receptor beta chains below was sequenced from the same sample in a study of control samples from healthy donors and cancer patients. Sequenced by immunoSEQ multiplex PCR; TCRdb stores in-frame clones only, minus some. This table has 70,000 to 100,000 clones, around 90% appearing once. The specimen was blood. Source of these receptors: a woman aged 60-75 years in good health.

The CDR3 DNA reads TGTGCCAGCAGCCGACATGTTCCGGGAAACACCATATATTTT. Translated: CASSRHVPGNTIYF. The gene calls are TRBV7-8 and TRBJ1-3; D gene ambiguous. The CDR3 contains 14 residues. The ends were cut back, 5 bases at V and 4 bases at J, with 12 bases in the middle. Germline V gene sequence: CDR1 SGHVS, CDR2 FQNEAQ. The whole variable domain, remainder taken from reference TRBV7-8 and TRBJ1-3, is GAGVSQSPRYKVAKRGQDVALRCDPISGHVSLFWYQQALGQGPEFLTYFQNEAQLDKSGLPSDRFFAERPEGSVSTLKIQRTQQEDSAVYLCASSRHVPGNTIYFGEGSWLTVV.

The count of this clone is one. This chain links TRBV2 with TRBJ1-2, with 8 bases lining up with TRBD1. From germline, CDR1 is SNHLY and CDR2 FYNNEI. The V segment lost 6 bases and the J segment 8 bases; nucleotides outside the gene matches: 14. The CDR3 runs to 15 residues. The CDR3 loop is CASRILEGTGTGYTF. CDR3 sequence (DNA): TGTGCCAGCAGAATCCTAGAGGGGACAGGCACCGGCTACACCTTC.

The chain carries TRBV2 and TRBJ2-7; D possibly corresponds to TRBD1 (5 bases). CDR1 SNHLY and CDR2 FYNNEI come from the germline V gene. V was clipped by 5 bases and J by 1 base, with 9 bases between them. The CDR3 extends over 13 amino acids. CDR3 in amino acids: CASSSDKSYEQYF. DNA for the CDR3: TGTGCCAGCAGTTCGGACAAATCCTACGAGCAGTACTTC. Together with reference TRBV2 and TRBJ2-7, the CDR3 gives the full variable domain: EPEVTQTPSHQVTQMGQEVILRCVPISNHLYFYWYRQILGQKVEFLVSFYNNEISEKSEIFDDQFSVERPDGSNFTLKIRSTKLEDSAMYFCASSSDKSYEQYFGPGTRLTVT.

The rearrangement joins TRBV2 to TRBJ1-1, with D maybe TRBD1 (5 bases). Germline V lookup: CDR1 SNHLY, CDR2 FYNNEI. The CDR3 is made up of 13 amino acids. V lost 6 bases and J 3 bases, leaving 11 bases between the germline ends. CDR3 DNA: TGTGCCAGCAGAATAGGGGTGGACACTGAAGCTTTCTTT. Translation: CASRIGVDTEAFF.

J is TRBJ2-1 and V is TRBV5-1; 9 bases line up with TRBD2. Trimming removed 4 bases from V and 7 bases from J; junction bases left unmatched: 6. Germline CDR1 SGHRS, CDR2 YFSETQ. CDR3 length: 14 residues. CDR3 in amino acids: CASSGGLASNEQFF. The CDR3 DNA is TGCGCCAGCAGCGGCGGACTAGCGAGTAATGAGCAGTTCTTC.

This chain links TRBV30 with TRBJ1-2, with D perhaps matching TRBD1 (6 bases). CDR3 length equals 12 residues. Between the trimmed V and J ends, which lost 3 bases and 2 bases, there was a span of 7 bases. Looked up from germline, CDR1 is GTSNPN and CDR2 is SVGIG (reference sequence). The CDR3 protein is CAWSTGNYGYTF. The CDR3 coding sequence is TGTGCCTGGAGCACAGGGAACTATGGCTACACCTTC.

V is TRBV19 and J is TRBJ1-1; D gene uncertain. Germline loops: CDR1 LNHDA, CDR2 SQIVND (reference sequence). This CDR3 comprises 15 residues. Trimming took 5 bases from V and 2 from J, leaving 15 bases between them. The CDR3 DNA is TGTGCCAGTAGTCCCCGGGCGGGATTCAACACTGAAGCTTTCTTT. Its protein product is CASSPRAGFNTEAFF.

V and J are TRBV6-5 and TRBJ1-2; a possible D gene is TRBD1 (5 bases). Germline values: CDR1 MNHEY, CDR2 SVGAGI. The CDR3 spans 14 residues. V was trimmed by 6 bases and J by 2 bases, leaving 13 bases between them. For the CDR3, the DNA is TGTGCCAGCAGCCAGGGTCCCGGGAACTATGGCTACACCTTC. It codes for CASSQGPGNYGYTF.

This chain uses TRBV12-3 or TRBV12-4 with TRBJ1-6, with 8 bases aligning to TRBD1. V shed 6 bases, J shed 14 bases, and the junction held 9 bases outside the gene matches. The CDR3 sequence is 13 residues long. The CDR3 DNA is TGTGCCAGCAGGAACAGGGGGGTGGATTCCCTCCACTTT. The encoded protein is CASRNRGVDSLHF.

This sequence joins TRBV5-6 and TRBJ2-3, with D perhaps matching TRBD1 or TRBD2 (5 bases each). V lost 5 bases and J lost 2, with 21 bases in between. The CDR3 runs to 17 residues. The germline gives CDR1 SGHDT, CDR2 YYEEEE. The CDR3 DNA sequence: TGTGCCAGCAGACACCGAGTGGGGGTGCCCCTCACAGATACGCAGTATTTT. This translates into CASRHRVGVPLTDTQYF.